The clone carrying this T cell receptor beta chain was counted at least ten times. Its target is unknown. These data originate in a study of identical twins. Findings and caveats of the study: Models, which agreed with sharing between unrelated individuals, nonetheless underestimated the out-of-frame TCR alpha sharing seen in monozygotic twins.

Germline values: CDR1 MGHRA, CDR2 YSYEKL. CDR3 length: 14 amino acids. V was trimmed by 0 bases and J by 1 base, leaving 6 bases between them. TCRdb analysed the 5' RACE reads with MiXCR anew, one entry per CDR3 protein. This sample carries about 240,000 distinct CDR3 sequences, 6% to 8% of them seen once, and the ten largest clones take around 5.4%. Another study also made use of these data, one on yellow fever vaccine responses in identical twins.

The clonotype originates from a young woman in good health. The chain carries TRBV4-1 and TRBJ1-1; the D is unclear. Sequenced: CD8+ T cells sorted from blood. CDR3 protein: CASSQDAANTEAFF. The CDR3 region has the DNA TGCGCCAGCAGCCAAGATGCGGCGAACACTGAAGCTTTCTTT.